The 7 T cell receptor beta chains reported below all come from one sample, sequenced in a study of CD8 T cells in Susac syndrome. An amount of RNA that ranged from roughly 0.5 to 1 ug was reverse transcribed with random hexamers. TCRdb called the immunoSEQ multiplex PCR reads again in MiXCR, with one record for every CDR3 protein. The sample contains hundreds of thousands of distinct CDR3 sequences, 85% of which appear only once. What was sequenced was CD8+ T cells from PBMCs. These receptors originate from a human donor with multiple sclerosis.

CDR3 residues: CASSELENYEQYF. DNA of the CDR3: TGTGCCAGCAGTGAACTGGAGAACTACGAGCAGTACTTC. The chain carries TRBV2 and TRBJ2-7; D is unresolved. The V gene's germline CDR1 is SNHLY and CDR2 FYNNEI. The CDR3 loop spans 13 amino acids. The germline V and J ends were trimmed by 2 bases and 3 bases, with 8 bases remaining between them.

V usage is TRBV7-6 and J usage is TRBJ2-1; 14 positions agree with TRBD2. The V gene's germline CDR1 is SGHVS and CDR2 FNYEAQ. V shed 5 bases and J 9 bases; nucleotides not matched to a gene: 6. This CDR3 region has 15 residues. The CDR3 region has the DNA TGTGCCAGCAGCGCGACTAGCGGGGGGGCCGTTGAGCAGTTCTTC. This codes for CASSATSGGAVEQFF.

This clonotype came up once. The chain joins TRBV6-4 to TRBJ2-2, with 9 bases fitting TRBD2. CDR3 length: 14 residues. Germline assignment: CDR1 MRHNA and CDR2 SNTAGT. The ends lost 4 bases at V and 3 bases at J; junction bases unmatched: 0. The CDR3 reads CASSVAGDTGELFF. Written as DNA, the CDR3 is TGTGCCAGCAGTGTAGCGGGGGACACCGGGGAGCTGTTTTTT.

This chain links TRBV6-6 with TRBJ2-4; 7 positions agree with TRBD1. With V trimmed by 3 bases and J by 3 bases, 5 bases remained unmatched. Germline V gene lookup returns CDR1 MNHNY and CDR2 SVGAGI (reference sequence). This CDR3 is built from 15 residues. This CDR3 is CASSYVRDSKNIQYF. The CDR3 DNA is TGTGCCAGCAGTTATGTCCGGGACAGCAAAAACATTCAGTACTTC.

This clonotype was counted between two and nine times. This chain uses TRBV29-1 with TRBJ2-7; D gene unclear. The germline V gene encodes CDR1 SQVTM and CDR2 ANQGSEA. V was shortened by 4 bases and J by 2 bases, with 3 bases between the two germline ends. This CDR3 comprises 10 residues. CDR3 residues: CSVGTYEQYF. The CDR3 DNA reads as TGCAGCGTTGGAACCTACGAGCAGTACTTC.

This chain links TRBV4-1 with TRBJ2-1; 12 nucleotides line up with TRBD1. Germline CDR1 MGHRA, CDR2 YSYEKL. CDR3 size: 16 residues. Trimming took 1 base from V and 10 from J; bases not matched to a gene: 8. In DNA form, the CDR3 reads TGCGCCAGCAGCCAAGGGCCGGGACAGGGGGCCTGGGAGCAGTTCTTC. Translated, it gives CASSQGPGQGAWEQFF.

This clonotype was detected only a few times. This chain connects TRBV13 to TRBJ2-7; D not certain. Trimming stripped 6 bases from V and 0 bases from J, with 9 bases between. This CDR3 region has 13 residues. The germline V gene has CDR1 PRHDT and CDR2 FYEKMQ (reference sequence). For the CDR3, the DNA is TGTGCCAGCAGGCCCATGAGCTCCTACGAGCAGTACTTC. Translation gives CASRPMSSYEQYF. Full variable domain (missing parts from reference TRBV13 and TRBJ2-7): AAGVIQSPRHLIKEKRETATLKCYPIPRHDTVYWYQQGPGQDPQFLISFYEKMQSDKGSIPDRFSAQQFSDYHSELNMSSLELGDSALYFCASRPMSSYEQYFGPGTRLTVT.